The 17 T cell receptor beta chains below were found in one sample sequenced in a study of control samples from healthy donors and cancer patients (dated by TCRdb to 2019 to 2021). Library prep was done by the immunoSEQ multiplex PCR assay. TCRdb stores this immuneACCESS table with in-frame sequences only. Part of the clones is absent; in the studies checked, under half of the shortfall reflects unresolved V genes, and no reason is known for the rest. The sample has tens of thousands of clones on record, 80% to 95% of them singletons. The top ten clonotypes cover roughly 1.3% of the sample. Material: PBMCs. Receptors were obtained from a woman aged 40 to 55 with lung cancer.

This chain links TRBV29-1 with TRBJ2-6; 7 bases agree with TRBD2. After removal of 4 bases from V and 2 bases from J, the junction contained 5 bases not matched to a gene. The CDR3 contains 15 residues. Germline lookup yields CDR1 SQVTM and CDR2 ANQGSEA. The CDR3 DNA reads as TGCAGCGTTGTGTACCGGGGGGCTGGGGCCAACGTCCTGACTTTC. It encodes CSVVYRGAGANVLTF.

The CDR3 bases are TGTGCCAGCAGTCCTTACAACTATGGCTACACCTTC. This codes for CASSPYNYGYTF. The chain combines TRBV2 with TRBJ1-2; D not certain. Trimming stripped 5 bases from V and 2 bases from J, with 6 bases between. The germline V gene has CDR1 SNHLY and CDR2 FYNNEI. This CDR3 contains 12 residues.

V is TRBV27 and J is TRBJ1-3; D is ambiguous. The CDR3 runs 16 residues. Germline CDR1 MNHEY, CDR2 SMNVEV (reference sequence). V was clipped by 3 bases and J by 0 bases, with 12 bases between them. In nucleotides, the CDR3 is TGTGCCAGCAGTTTCGACATCCTGAGCTCTGGAAACACCATATATTTT. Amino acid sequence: CASSFDILSSGNTIYF.

The CDR3 sequence: CASSLAPDRVYEQYF. The DNA of the CDR3 is TGCGCCAGCAGCTTGGCCCCTGACAGGGTATACGAGCAGTACTTC. The rearrangement links TRBV5-1 to TRBJ2-7, with 7 positions matching TRBD1. This CDR3 has 15 amino acids. V lost 0 bases, J lost 4 bases, and 7 bases stayed unmatched. Germline V CDR1 and CDR2: SGHRS, YFSETQ.

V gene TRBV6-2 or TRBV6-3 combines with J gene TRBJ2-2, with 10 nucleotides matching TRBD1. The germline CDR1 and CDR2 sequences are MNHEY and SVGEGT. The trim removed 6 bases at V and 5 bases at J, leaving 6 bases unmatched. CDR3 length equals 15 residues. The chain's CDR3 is CASSPGQGFTGELFF. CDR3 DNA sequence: TGTGCCAGCAGCCCGGGACAGGGGTTTACCGGGGAGCTGTTTTTT.

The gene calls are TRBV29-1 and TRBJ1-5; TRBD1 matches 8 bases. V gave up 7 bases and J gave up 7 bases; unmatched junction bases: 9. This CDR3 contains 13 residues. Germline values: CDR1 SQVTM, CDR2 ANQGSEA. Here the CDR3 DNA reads TGCAGCGCCGGACAGGGTCGCGACCAGCCCCAGCATTTT. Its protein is CSAGQGRDQPQHF.

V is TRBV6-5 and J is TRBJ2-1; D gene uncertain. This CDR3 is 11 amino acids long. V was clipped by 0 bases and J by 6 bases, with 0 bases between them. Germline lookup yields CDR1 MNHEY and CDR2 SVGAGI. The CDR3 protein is CASSYSNEQFF. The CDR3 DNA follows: TGTGCCAGCAGTTACTCCAATGAGCAGTTCTTC.

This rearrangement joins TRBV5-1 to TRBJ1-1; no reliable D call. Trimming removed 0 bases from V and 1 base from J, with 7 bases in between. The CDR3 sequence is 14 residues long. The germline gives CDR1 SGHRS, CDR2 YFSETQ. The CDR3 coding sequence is TGCGCCAGCAGCTTGGCGCGGGGGAACACTGAAGCTTTCTTT. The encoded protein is CASSLARGNTEAFF.

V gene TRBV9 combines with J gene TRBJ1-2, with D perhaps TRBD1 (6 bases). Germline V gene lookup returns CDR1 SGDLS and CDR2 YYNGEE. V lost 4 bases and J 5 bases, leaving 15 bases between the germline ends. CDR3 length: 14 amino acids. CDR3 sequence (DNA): TGTGCCAGCAGCTATACCACAGGGACATATGGCTACACCTTC. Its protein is CASSYTTGTYGYTF.

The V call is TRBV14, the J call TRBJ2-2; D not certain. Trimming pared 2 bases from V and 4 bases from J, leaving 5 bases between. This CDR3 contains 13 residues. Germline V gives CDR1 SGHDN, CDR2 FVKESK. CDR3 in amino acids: CASSQFTTGELFF. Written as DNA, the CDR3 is TGTGCCAGCAGCCAATTTACCACCGGGGAGCTGTTTTTT. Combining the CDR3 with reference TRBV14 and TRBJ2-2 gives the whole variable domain EAGVTQFPSHSVIEKGQTVTLRCDPISGHDNLYWYRRVMGKEIKFLLHFVKESKQDESGMPNNRFLAERTGGTYSTLKVQPAELEDSGVYFCASSQFTTGELFFGEGSRLTVL.

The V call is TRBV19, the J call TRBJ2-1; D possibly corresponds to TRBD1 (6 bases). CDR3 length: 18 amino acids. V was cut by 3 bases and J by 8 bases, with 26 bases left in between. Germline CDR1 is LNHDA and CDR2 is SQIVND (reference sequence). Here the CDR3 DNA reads TGTGCCAGTAGTATCTTACCTGGACAGAAGAATACAGTACATGAGCAGTTCTTC. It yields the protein CASSILPGQKNTVHEQFF.

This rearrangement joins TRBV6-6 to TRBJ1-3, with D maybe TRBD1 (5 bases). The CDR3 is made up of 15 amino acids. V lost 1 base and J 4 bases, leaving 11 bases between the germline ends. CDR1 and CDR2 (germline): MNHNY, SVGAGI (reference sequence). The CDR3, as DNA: TGTGCCAGCAGTTACTGGGGCCTGCAGGGAAACACCATATATTTT. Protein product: CASSYWGLQGNTIYF.

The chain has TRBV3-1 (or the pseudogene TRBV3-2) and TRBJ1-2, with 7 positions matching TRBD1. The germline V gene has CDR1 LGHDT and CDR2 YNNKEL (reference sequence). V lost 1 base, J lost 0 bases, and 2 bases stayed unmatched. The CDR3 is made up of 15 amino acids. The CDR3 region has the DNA TGTGCCAGCAGCCAAGGGACAGGCCCTAACTATGGCTACACCTTC. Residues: CASSQGTGPNYGYTF.

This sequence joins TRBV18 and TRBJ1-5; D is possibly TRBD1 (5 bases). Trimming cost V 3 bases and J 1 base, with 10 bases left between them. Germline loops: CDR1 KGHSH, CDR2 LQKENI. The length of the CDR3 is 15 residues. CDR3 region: CASSPQGVSNQPQHF. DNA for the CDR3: TGTGCCAGCTCACCCCAGGGAGTAAGCAATCAGCCCCAGCATTTT.

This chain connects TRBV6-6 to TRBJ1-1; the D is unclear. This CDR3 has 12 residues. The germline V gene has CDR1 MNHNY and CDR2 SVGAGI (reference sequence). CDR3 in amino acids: CTSGRRNTEAFF. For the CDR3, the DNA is TGTACCTCCGGGAGGAGGAACACTGAAGCTTTCTTT.

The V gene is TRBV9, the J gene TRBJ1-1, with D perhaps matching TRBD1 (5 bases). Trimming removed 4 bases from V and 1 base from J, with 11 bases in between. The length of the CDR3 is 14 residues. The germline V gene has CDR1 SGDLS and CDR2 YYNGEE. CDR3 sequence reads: CASSLGGGNTEAFF. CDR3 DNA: TGTGCCAGCAGCTTAGGCGGGGGGAACACTGAAGCTTTCTTT.

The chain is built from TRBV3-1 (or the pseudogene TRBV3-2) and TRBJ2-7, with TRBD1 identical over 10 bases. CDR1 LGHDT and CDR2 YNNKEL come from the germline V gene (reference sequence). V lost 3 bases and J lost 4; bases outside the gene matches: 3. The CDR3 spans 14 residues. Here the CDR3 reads CASSQTGGGYEQYF. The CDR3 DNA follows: TGTGCCAGCAGCCAGACAGGGGGCGGATACGAGCAGTACTTC.